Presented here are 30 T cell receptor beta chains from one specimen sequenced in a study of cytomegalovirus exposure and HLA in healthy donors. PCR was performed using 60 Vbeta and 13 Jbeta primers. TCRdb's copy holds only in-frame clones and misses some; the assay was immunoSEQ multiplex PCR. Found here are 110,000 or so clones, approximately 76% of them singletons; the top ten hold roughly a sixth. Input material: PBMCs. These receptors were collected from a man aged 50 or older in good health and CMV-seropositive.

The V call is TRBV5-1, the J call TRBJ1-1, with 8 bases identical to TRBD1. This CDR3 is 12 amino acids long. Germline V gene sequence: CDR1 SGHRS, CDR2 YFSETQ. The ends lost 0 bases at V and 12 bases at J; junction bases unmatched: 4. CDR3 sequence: CASSLGGQGTFF. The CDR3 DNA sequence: TGCGCCAGCAGCTTGGGTGGACAGGGAACTTTCTTT.

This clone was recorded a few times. The CDR3 loop reads CASSRTSGTDTQYF. The CDR3 nucleotides read TGTGCCAGCAGTCGGACTAGCGGCACAGATACGCAGTATTTT. The chain uses TRBV6-4 and TRBJ2-3; TRBD2 matches at 9 bases. Germline trimming cut 5 bases from V and 1 base from J; bases unmatched to any gene: 1. This CDR3 is built from 14 residues. Germline assignment: CDR1 MRHNA and CDR2 SNTAGT.

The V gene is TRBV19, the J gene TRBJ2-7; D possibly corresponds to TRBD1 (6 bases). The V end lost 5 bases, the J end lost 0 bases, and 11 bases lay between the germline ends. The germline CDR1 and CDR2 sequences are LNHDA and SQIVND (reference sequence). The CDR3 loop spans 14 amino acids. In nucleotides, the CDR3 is TGTGCCAGTAGTCATTGGGACAACTCCTACGAGCAGTACTTC. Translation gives CASSHWDNSYEQYF.

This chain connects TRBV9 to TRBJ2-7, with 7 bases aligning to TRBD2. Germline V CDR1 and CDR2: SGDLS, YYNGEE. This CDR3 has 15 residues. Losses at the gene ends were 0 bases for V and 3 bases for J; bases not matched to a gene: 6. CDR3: CASSVGVAGSYEQYF. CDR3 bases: TGTGCCAGCAGCGTAGGAGTAGCGGGCAGCTACGAGCAGTACTTC. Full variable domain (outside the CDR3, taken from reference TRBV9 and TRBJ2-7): DSGVTQTPKHLITATGQRVTLRCSPRSGDLSVYWYQQSLDQGLQFLIQYYNGEERAKGNILERFSAQQFPDLHSELNLSSLELGDSALYFCASSVGVAGSYEQYFGPGTRLTVT.

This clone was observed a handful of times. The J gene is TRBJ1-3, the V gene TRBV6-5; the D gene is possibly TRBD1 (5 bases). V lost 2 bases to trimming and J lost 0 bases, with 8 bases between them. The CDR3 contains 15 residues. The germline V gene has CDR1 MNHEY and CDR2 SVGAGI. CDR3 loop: CASSYPGGSGNTIYF. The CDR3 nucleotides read TGTGCCAGCAGTTACCCGGGGGGCTCTGGAAACACCATATATTTT.

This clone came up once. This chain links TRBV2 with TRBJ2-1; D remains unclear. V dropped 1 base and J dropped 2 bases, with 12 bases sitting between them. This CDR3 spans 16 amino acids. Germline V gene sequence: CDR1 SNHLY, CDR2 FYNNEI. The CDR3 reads CASSEEWARTYNEQFF. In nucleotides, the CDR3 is TGTGCCAGCAGTGAAGAGTGGGCCCGTACCTACAATGAGCAGTTCTTC.

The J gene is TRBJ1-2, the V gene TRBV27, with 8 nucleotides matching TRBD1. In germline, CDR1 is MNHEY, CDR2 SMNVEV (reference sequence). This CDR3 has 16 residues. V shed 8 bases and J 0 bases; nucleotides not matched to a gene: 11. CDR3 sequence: CASGIHRGTANYGYTF. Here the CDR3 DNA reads TGTGCCAGCGGGATCCACAGGGGGACCGCTAACTATGGCTACACCTTC.

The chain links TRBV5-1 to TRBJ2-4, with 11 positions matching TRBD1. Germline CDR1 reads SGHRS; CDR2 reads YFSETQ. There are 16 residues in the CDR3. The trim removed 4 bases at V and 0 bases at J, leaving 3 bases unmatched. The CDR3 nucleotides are TGCGCCAGCAGCCCGGGACAGGGGGAAGCCAAAAACATTCAGTACTTC. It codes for CASSPGQGEAKNIQYF. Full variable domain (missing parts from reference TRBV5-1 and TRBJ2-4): KAGVTQTPRYLIKTRGQQVTLSCSPISGHRSVSWYQQTPGQGLQFLFEYFSETQRNKGNFPGRFSGRQFSNSRSEMNVSTLELGDSALYLCASSPGQGEAKNIQYFGAGTRLSVL.

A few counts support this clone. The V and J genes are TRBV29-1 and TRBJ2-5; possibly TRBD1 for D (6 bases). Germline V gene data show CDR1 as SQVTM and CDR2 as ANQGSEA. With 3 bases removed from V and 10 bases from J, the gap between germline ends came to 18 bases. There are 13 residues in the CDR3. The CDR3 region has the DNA TGCAGCGTTGAGGGCCTTCGGCAGGGGCTCCAGTACTTC. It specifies CSVEGLRQGLQYF. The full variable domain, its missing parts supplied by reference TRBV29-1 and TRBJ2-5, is SAVISQKPSRDICQRGTSLTIQCQVDSQVTMMFWYRQQPGQSLTLIATANQGSEATYESGFVIDKFPISRPNLTFSTLTVSNMSPEDSSIYLCSVEGLRQGLQYFGPGTRLLVL.

This CDR3 reads CASSQQQNTEAFF. The CDR3 coding sequence is TGTGCCAGCTCGCAACAGCAAAACACTGAAGCTTTCTTT. This chain joins TRBV18 and TRBJ1-1, with D unresolved. V lost 6 bases and J 2 bases, leaving 10 bases between the germline ends. The CDR3 consists of 13 residues. Germline V gives CDR1 KGHSH, CDR2 LQKENI.

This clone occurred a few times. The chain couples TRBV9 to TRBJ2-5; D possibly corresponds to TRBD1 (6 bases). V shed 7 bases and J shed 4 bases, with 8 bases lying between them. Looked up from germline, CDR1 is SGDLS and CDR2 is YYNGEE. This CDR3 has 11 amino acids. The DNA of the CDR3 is TGTGCCAGCTCGGACAGAGAGACCCAGTACTTC. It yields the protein CASSDRETQYF.

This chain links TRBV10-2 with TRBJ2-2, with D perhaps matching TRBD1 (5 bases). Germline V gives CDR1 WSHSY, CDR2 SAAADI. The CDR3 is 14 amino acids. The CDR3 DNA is TGCGCAGATTCCGACAGTGCGAACACCGGGGAGCTGTTTTTT. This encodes CADSDSANTGELFF.

The CDR3 loop is CASSQGQAHTEAFF. The CDR3 coding sequence is TGTGCCAGCAGCCAGGGACAGGCGCACACTGAAGCTTTCTTT. The chain joins TRBV7-2 to TRBJ1-1; 8 nucleotides agree with TRBD1. V dropped 5 bases and J dropped 3; count of bases not matched to a gene: 5. The CDR3 totals 14 residues. CDR1 SGHTA and CDR2 FQGNSA come from the germline V gene.

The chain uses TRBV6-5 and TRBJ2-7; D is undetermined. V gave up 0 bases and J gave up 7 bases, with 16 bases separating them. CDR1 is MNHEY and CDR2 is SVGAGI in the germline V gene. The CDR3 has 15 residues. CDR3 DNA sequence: TGTGCCAGCAGTTACTCGAGGAGCCTTGTTCGGGAGCAGTACTTC. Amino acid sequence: CASSYSRSLVREQYF.

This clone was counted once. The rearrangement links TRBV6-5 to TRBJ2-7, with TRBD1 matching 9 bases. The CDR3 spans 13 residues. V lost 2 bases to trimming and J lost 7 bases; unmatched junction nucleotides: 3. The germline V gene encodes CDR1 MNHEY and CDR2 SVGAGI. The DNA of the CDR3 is TGTGCCAGCAGTTACGACAGGGGGAATGAGCAGTACTTC. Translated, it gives CASSYDRGNEQYF.

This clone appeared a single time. Here the CDR3 DNA reads TGTGCCAGCAGCCCGGGGACAGGGGGTAGCACCGGGGAGCTGTTTTTT. This codes for CASSPGTGGSTGELFF. The gene calls are TRBV9 and TRBJ2-2; TRBD1 agrees at 11 bases. Germline values: CDR1 SGDLS, CDR2 YYNGEE. Losses at the gene ends were 4 bases for V and 4 bases for J; bases not matched to a gene: 6. The CDR3 contains 16 residues. Full variable domain (missing parts from reference TRBV9 and TRBJ2-2): DSGVTQTPKHLITATGQRVTLRCSPRSGDLSVYWYQQSLDQGLQFLIQYYNGEERAKGNILERFSAQQFPDLHSELNLSSLELGDSALYFCASSPGTGGSTGELFFGEGSRLTVL.

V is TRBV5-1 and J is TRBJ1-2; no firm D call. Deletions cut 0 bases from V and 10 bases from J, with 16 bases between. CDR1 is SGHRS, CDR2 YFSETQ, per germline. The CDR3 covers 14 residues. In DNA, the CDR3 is TGCGCCAGCAGCTTGGTGTCAGGTCTGCAACTCTACACCTTC. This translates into CASSLVSGLQLYTF. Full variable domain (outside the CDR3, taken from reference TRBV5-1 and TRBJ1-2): KAGVTQTPRYLIKTRGQQVTLSCSPISGHRSVSWYQQTPGQGLQFLFEYFSETQRNKGNFPGRFSGRQFSNSRSEMNVSTLELGDSALYLCASSLVSGLQLYTFGSGTRLTVV.

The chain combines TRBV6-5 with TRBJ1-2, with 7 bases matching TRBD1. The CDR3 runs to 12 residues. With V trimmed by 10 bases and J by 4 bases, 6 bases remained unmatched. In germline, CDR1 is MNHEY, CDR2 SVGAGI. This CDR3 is CATTQGTYGYTF. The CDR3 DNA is TGTGCCACCACACAGGGGACCTATGGCTACACCTTC.

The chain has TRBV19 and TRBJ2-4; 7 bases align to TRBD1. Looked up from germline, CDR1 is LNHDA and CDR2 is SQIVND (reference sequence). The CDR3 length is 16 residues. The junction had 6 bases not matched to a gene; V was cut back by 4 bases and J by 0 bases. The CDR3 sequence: CASSTRTGLAKNIQYF. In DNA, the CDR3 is TGTGCCAGTAGTACAAGGACAGGTTTAGCCAAAAACATTCAGTACTTC.

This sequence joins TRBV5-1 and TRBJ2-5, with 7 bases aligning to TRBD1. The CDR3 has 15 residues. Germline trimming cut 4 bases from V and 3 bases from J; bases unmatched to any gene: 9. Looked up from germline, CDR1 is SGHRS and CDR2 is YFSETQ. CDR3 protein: CASSKDRTEKETQYF. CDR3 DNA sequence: TGCGCCAGCAGCAAGGACAGGACAGAAAAAGAGACCCAGTACTTC.

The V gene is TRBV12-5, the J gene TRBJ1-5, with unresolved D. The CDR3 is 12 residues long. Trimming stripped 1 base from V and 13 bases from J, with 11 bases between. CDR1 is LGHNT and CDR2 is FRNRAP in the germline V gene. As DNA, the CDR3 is TGTGCTAGTGGTTTGGATCAGACTGCACAGCATTTT. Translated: CASGLDQTAQHF.

This CDR3 is CASSPSRGVVYEQYF. Written as DNA, the CDR3 is TGTGCCAGCAGCCCCTCCCGGGGGGTCGTGTACGAGCAGTACTTC. V usage is TRBV16 and J usage is TRBJ2-7; 7 bases line up with TRBD2. Germline V gives CDR1 KGHSY, CDR2 FQNENV. The CDR3 contains 15 residues. The ends lost 4 bases at V and 4 bases at J; junction bases unmatched: 10.

The DNA of the CDR3 is TGTGCCAGCAGTTTATCTGGCGGTCAGCAGAATGGTGGCTACACCTTC. It specifies CASSLSGGQQNGGYTF. The chain links TRBV27 to TRBJ1-2; D gene uncertain. Germline CDR1 reads MNHEY; CDR2 reads SMNVEV (reference sequence). V dropped 0 bases and J dropped 7 bases, with 18 bases sitting between them. The CDR3 consists of 16 residues.

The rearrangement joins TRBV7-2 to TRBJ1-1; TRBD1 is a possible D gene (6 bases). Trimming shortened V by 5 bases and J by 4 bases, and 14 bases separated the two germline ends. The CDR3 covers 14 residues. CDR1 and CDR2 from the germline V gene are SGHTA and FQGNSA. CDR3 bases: TGTGCCAGCAGCGTCACAGGGAGCGGCACTGAAGCTTTCTTT. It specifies CASSVTGSGTEAFF.

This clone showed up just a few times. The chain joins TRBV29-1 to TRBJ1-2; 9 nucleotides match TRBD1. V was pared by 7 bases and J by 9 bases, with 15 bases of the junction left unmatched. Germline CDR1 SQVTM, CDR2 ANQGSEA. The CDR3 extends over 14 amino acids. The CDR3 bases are TGCAGCGCTGGGGGACAGGGAGCGTCCCTAAGCTACACCTTC. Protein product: CSAGGQGASLSYTF.

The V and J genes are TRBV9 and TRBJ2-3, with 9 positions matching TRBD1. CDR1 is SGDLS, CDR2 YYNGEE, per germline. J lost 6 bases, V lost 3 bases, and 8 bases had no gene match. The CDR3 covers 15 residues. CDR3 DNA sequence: TGTGCCAGCAGCGACTCCGGGACAGGGTTCGATACGCAGTATTTT. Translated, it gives CASSDSGTGFDTQYF.

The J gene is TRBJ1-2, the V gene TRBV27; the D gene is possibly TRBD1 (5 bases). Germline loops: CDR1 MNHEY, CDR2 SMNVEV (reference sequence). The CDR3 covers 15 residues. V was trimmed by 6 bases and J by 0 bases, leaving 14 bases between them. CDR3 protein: CASREGRAANYGYTF. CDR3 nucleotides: TGTGCCAGCAGGGAGGGGAGGGCTGCTAACTATGGCTACACCTTC.

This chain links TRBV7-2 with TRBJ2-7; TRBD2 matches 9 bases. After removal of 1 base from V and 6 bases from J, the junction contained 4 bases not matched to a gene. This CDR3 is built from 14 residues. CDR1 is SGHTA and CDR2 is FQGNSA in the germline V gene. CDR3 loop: CASSLVREGPEQYF. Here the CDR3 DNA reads TGTGCCAGCAGCTTAGTGCGGGAGGGCCCCGAGCAGTACTTC.

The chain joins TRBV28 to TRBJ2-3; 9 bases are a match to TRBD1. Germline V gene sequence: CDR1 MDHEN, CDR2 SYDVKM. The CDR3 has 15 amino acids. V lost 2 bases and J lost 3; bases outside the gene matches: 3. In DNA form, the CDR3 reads TGTGCCAGCAGTTTAGGGGGACAGGGAACAGATACGCAGTATTTT. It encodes CASSLGGQGTDTQYF.

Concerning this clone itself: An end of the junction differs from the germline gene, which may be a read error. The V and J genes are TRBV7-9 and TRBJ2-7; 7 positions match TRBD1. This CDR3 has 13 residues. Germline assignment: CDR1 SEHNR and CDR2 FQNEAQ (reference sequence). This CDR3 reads CSSSFDRDYEQYF. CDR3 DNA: TGTTCCAGCAGCTTCGACAGGGACTACGAGCAGTACTTC.